The sequence of this TCR beta chain was determined in a study of T cell repertoires in cytomegalovirus infection. MiXCR was run by TCRdb on the reads, yielding one entry per CDR3 protein. In the table there are around 900,000 distinct CDR3 sequences, approximately 33% of which are singletons. As regards this clonotype: No antigen is known for it.

CDR3 length equals 18 residues. The V and J ends lost 3 bases and 7 bases, in that order; junction bases with no gene match: 11. Germline V CDR1 and CDR2: LGHNA, YNFKEQ. The chain links TRBV4-2 to TRBJ2-2, with 13 nucleotides matching TRBD2. Sequenced material: cultured CD8+ T cells from PBMCs, taken from culture after CMV antigen stimulation. The receptor comes from a human donor in good health (CMV status not recorded). Some clones in this sample may be carry-over from other donors' samples. The CDR3, as DNA: TGTGCCAGCAGCCATCCCCCTGGACTAGCGGGGGAGTACGGGGAGCTGTTTTTT. It specifies CASSHPPGLAGEYGELFF.